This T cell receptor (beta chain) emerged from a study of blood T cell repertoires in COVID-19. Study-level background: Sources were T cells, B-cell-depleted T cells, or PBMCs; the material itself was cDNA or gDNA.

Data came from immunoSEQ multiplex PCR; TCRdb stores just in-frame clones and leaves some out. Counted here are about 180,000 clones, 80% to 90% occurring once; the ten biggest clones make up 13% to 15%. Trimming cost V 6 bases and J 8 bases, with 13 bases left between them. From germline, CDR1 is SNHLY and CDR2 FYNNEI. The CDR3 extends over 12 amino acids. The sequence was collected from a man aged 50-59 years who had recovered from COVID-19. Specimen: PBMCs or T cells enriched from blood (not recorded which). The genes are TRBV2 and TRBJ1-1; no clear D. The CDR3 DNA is TGTGCCAGCAGCGAGACTCGAACCGAAGCTTTCTTT. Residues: CASSETRTEAFF.